This is a list of T cell receptor beta chains from one sample in a study of blood T cell repertoires in COVID-19. TCRdb keeps only in-frame clones here, not all; method: immunoSEQ multiplex PCR. The sample shows roughly 130,000 clones, roughly nine tenths of them seen only once. Sequenced material: peripheral blood. The receptors here all came from a human donor with COVID-19, enrolled during active disease. The donor label of this sample is uncertain. CDR3s include the opening cysteine and the closing phenylalanine or tryptophan. D genes are given only for firm matches. Part of the rows lack a size; the others show once, few, many or a class for expanded clones.

D: -
size: -
V: TRBV9
J: TRBJ2-3
CDR3: CASSAQSTDTQYF
DNA: TGTGCCAGCAGCGCACAGAGCACAGATACGCAGTATTTT

D: TRBD2
size: -
V: TRBV4-1
J: TRBJ2-2
CDR3: CASSHKRGTPGELFF
DNA: TGCGCCAGCAGCCACAAGCGGGGAACACCCGGGGAGCTGTTTTTT

D: -
size: -
V: TRBV18
J: TRBJ1-2
CDR3: CASLSEIRGNYGYTF
DNA: TGTGCCAGCTTATCCGAGATAAGGGGGAATTATGGCTACACCTTC

D: -
size: -
V: TRBV10-3
J: TRBJ1-6
CDR3: CAISEVKGGDNSPLHF
DNA: TGTGCCATCAGTGAAGTTAAAGGGGGTGATAATTCACCCCTCCACTTT

D: TRBD1
size: -
V: TRBV11-2
J: TRBJ2-6
CDR3: CASSLDRDSGANVLTF
DNA: TGTGCCAGCAGCTTAGATCGGGACAGTGGGGCCAACGTCCTGACTTTC

D: -
size: -
V: TRBV3-1/TRBV3-2
J: TRBJ1-2
CDR3: CASSLGVGSNYGYTF
DNA: TGTGCCAGCAGCCTTGGAGTGGGTTCTAACTATGGCTACACCTTC

D: TRBD1
size: -
V: TRBV7-2
J: TRBJ1-5
CDR3: CASSLQGDQPQHF
DNA: TGTGCCAGCAGCCTACAGGGGGATCAGCCCCAGCATTTT

D: -
size: -
V: TRBV30
J: TRBJ2-1
CDR3: CAWSPFPSNEQFF
DNA: TGTGCCTGGAGTCCCTTCCCTAGCAATGAGCAGTTCTTC

D: -
size: -
V: TRBV5-5
J: TRBJ2-2
CDR3: CASSLTSTGGELFF
DNA: TGTGCCAGCAGCTTGACCTCGACGGGCGGGGAGCTGTTTTTT

D: -
size: once
V: TRBV28
J: TRBJ2-3
CDR3: CASSLKGVGTDTQYF
DNA: TGTGCCAGCAGTTTAAAGGGGGTGGGCACAGATACGCAGTATTTT

D: -
size: -
V: TRBV6-5
J: TRBJ1-4
CDR3: CASAVEAGDYEKLFF
DNA: TGTGCCAGCGCTGTTGAGGCAGGGGATTATGAAAAACTGTTTTTT

D: -
size: -
V: TRBV3-1/TRBV3-2
J: TRBJ1-1
CDR3: CASSGWANTEAFF
DNA: TGTGCCAGCAGCGGGTGGGCGAACACTGAAGCTTTCTTT

D: -
size: -
V: TRBV5-1
J: TRBJ2-3
CDR3: CASSPDSDTQYF
DNA: TGCGCCAGCAGCCCAGACTCAGATACGCAGTATTTT

D: -
size: -
V: TRBV9
J: TRBJ1-1
CDR3: CASSVGQLNTEAFF
DNA: TGTGCCAGCAGCGTAGGGCAGTTGAACACTGAAGCTTTCTTT

D: TRBD1
size: -
V: TRBV29-1
J: TRBJ2-7
CDR3: CSVGTGKYEQYF
DNA: TGCAGCGTTGGGACAGGGAAGTACGAGCAGTACTTC

D: -
size: -
V: TRBV18
J: TRBJ1-4
CDR3: CASSPGGSEKLFF
DNA: TGTGCCAGCTCACCGGGGGGAAGCGAAAAACTGTTTTTT

D: -
size: -
V: TRBV9
J: TRBJ2-2
CDR3: CASSVSGVYTGELFF
DNA: TGTGCCAGCAGCGTCTCAGGGGTCTACACCGGGGAGCTGTTTTTT

D: TRBD2
size: once
V: TRBV11-2
J: TRBJ2-1
CDR3: CASSWAGGEQFF
DNA: TGTGCCAGCAGCTGGGCCGGGGGGGAGCAGTTCTTC

D: -
size: -
V: TRBV3-1/TRBV3-2
J: TRBJ2-7
CDR3: CASSPWTGRGPYEQYF
DNA: TGTGCCAGCAGCCCCTGGACGGGTAGGGGTCCCTACGAGCAGTACTTC

D: -
size: many
V: TRBV19
J: TRBJ2-1
CDR3: CASSIGWGDDEQFF
DNA: TGTGCCAGTAGTATTGGCTGGGGAGATGATGAGCAGTTCTTC

D: TRBD2
size: -
V: TRBV2
J: TRBJ2-5
CDR3: CASSGDYLVETQYF
DNA: TGTGCCAGCAGTGGGGACTACCTCGTAGAGACCCAGTACTTC

D: -
size: -
V: TRBV9
J: TRBJ1-6
CDR3: CASSLQDSFSPLHF
DNA: TGTGCCAGCAGTCTCCAGGACAGTTTTTCACCCCTCCACTTT

D: -
size: -
V: TRBV6-4
J: TRBJ2-1
CDR3: CASSDGNRYNEQFF
DNA: TGTGCCAGCAGTGACGGAAACAGGTACAATGAGCAGTTCTTC

D: -
size: -
V: TRBV6-5
J: TRBJ1-1
CDR3: CASRPYGGSFF
DNA: TGTGCCAGCAGGCCTTACGGAGGTTCTTTCTTT

D: TRBD2
size: -
V: TRBV14
J: TRBJ2-2
CDR3: CASSQETSGSSGELFF
DNA: TGTGCCAGCAGCCAAGAAACTAGCGGGAGTTCTGGGGAGCTGTTTTTT

D: -
size: -
V: TRBV6-5
J: TRBJ2-2
CDR3: CASRRDSGTGELFF
DNA: TGTGCCAGCCGGCGGGATTCGGGTACCGGGGAGCTGTTTTTT

D: TRBD2
size: -
V: TRBV5-4
J: TRBJ2-2
CDR3: CASSSGLAGAESGELFF
DNA: TGTGCCAGCAGCTCGGGACTAGCGGGGGCCGAGTCCGGGGAGCTGTTTTTT

D: -
size: once
V: TRBV6-5
J: TRBJ2-1
CDR3: CAGAGTLFNEQFF
DNA: TGTGCCGGAGCCGGGACTCTTTTCAATGAGCAGTTCTTC

D: -
size: once
V: TRBV2
J: TRBJ2-7
CDR3: CASSEATWSYEQYF
DNA: TGTGCCAGCAGTGAAGCGACCTGGAGCTACGAGCAGTACTTC

D: -
size: -
V: TRBV6-5
J: TRBJ1-2
CDR3: CASTTKVNYGYTF
DNA: TGTGCCAGCACAACTAAGGTTAACTATGGCTACACCTTC

D: TRBD2
size: -
V: TRBV9
J: TRBJ2-3
CDR3: CASSPRTSGGHPTDTQYF
DNA: TGTGCCAGCAGCCCAAGGACTAGCGGGGGGCATCCTACAGATACGCAGTATTTT

D: -
size: few
V: TRBV9
J: TRBJ2-1
CDR3: CASSPHPDNEQFF
DNA: TGTGCCAGCAGCCCCCACCCGGACAATGAGCAGTTCTTC

D: TRBD1
size: -
V: TRBV27
J: TRBJ1-6
CDR3: CASSPGTGRSPLHF
DNA: TGTGCCAGCAGCCCCGGGACAGGGAGATCACCCCTCCACTTT

D: TRBD1
size: -
V: TRBV5-1
J: TRBJ2-7
CDR3: CASSLDQGTGEAYEQYF
DNA: TGCGCCAGCAGCCTGGACCAAGGGACAGGGGAAGCCTACGAGCAGTACTTC

D: -
size: once
V: TRBV29-1
J: TRBJ1-5
CDR3: CSVVGPGPGQPQHF
DNA: TGCAGCGTTGTGGGGCCGGGCCCGGGCCAGCCCCAGCATTTT

D: -
size: -
V: TRBV28
J: TRBJ1-1
CDR3: CASSGALNTEAFF
DNA: TGTGCCAGCAGTGGGGCCCTGAACACTGAAGCTTTCTTT

D: -
size: -
V: TRBV20-1
J: TRBJ1-1
CDR3: CSVLRSTEAFF
DNA: TGCAGTGTTCTTAGGAGCACTGAAGCTTTCTTT

D: TRBD1
size: -
V: TRBV5-1
J: TRBJ1-6
CDR3: CASTPDGTGDSPLHF
DNA: TGCGCCAGCACGCCGGACGGGACAGGGGATTCACCCCTCCACTTT

D: -
size: -
V: TRBV7-3
J: TRBJ1-6
CDR3: CASSADTSGSPLHF
DNA: TGTGCCAGCAGCGCCGACACCTCCGGTTCACCCCTCCACTTT

D: -
size: -
V: TRBV28
J: TRBJ2-3
CDR3: CASLLSDTQYF
DNA: TGTGCCAGCCTTTTGTCAGATACGCAGTATTTT

D: -
size: -
V: TRBV5-1
J: TRBJ2-1
CDR3: CASRPQPSWDEQFF
DNA: TGCGCCAGCAGGCCGCAGCCTAGTTGGGATGAGCAGTTCTTC

D: -
size: -
V: TRBV10-3
J: TRBJ1-1
CDR3: CAISESSEGNTEAFF
DNA: TGTGCCATCAGTGAGTCGAGCGAGGGGAACACTGAAGCTTTCTTT

D: -
size: -
V: TRBV5-6
J: TRBJ2-5
CDR3: CASSEGGYQETQYF
DNA: TGTGCCAGCTCGGAAGGAGGGTACCAAGAGACCCAGTACTTC

D: -
size: -
V: TRBV5-6
J: TRBJ1-1
CDR3: CASSRGEATEAFF
DNA: TGTGCCAGCAGCCGGGGTGAAGCCACTGAAGCTTTCTTT

D: TRBD1
size: -
V: TRBV6-5
J: TRBJ1-1
CDR3: CASSRQGASTEAFF
DNA: TGTGCCAGCAGTAGACAGGGGGCGAGTACTGAAGCTTTCTTT

D: -
size: -
V: TRBV5-4
J: TRBJ2-1
CDR3: CASSLGQGAINEQFF
DNA: TGTGCCAGCAGCTTGGGGCAGGGCGCGATCAATGAGCAGTTCTTC

D: -
size: once
V: TRBV11-2
J: TRBJ1-4
CDR3: CASSFVTGATNEKLFF
DNA: TGTGCCAGCAGCTTTGTAACCGGTGCAACTAATGAAAAACTGTTTTTT

D: -
size: few
V: TRBV18
J: TRBJ2-2
CDR3: CASSPAVWDTGELFF
DNA: TGTGCCAGCTCACCCGCGGTGTGGGACACCGGGGAGCTGTTTTTT

D: TRBD1
size: -
V: TRBV19
J: TRBJ1-2
CDR3: CASTTRQGEEGYTF
DNA: TGTGCCAGTACTACCAGACAGGGAGAAGAGGGCTACACCTTC